These 16 T cell receptor beta chains share one sample of origin, sequenced in a study of T cell changes during pregnancy in multiple sclerosis. Generated by immunoSEQ multiplex PCR, the TCRdb table keeps only in-frame clones and is missing some. This table has approximately 60,000 clones, about 91% appearing once. The input for sequencing was peripheral blood, taken before pregnancy. The receptors here all came from a female donor with multiple sclerosis, enrolled in a pregnancy study.

This clone occurred a few times. This chain uses TRBV6-1 with TRBJ2-6; TRBD2 agrees at 8 bases. CDR1 is MNHNS and CDR2 is SASEGT in the germline V gene. The V segment lost 2 bases and the J segment 0 bases; nucleotides outside the gene matches: 0. This CDR3 is 16 amino acids long. CDR3 protein: CASSERGGSGANVLTF. As DNA, the CDR3 is TGTGCCAGCAGTGAACGGGGGGGCTCTGGGGCCAACGTCCTGACTTTC.

The chain joins TRBV19 to TRBJ1-2, with D tentatively TRBD1 (6 bases). CDR1 and CDR2 (germline): LNHDA, SQIVND (reference sequence). V was pared by 6 bases and J by 4 bases, with 12 bases between. The CDR3 is made up of 13 amino acids. CDR3 in amino acids: CASSMQGSYGYTF. The CDR3, as DNA: TGTGCCAGTAGCATGCAGGGGTCCTATGGCTACACCTTC.

This chain joins TRBV25-1 and TRBJ2-7, with 9 bases identical to TRBD1. Per germline, CDR1 MGHDK and CDR2 SYGVNS. The length of the CDR3 is 11 residues. Trimming cost V 2 bases and J 12 bases; bases outside gene matches: 2. CDR3 nucleotide sequence: TGTGCCAGCAGTGAAGGGGGACAGGGGTACTTC. Amino acids: CASSEGGQGYF.

V gene TRBV6-5 combines with J gene TRBJ1-1; 7 bases agree with TRBD1. CDR3 length equals 16 residues. The trim removed 4 bases at V and 6 bases at J, leaving 14 bases unmatched. The germline V gene has CDR1 MNHEY and CDR2 SVGAGI. The CDR3 DNA follows: TGTGCCAGCAGTTCCTCTCGAGGGGGCGCTTGGTCTGAAGCTTTCTTT. It encodes CASSSSRGGAWSEAFF.

CDR3 sequence: CASSRTSNTQYF. The CDR3, as DNA: TGTGCCAGCAGTCGGACTAGCAATACGCAGTATTTT. The J gene is TRBJ2-3, the V gene TRBV6-4, with 8 bases fitting TRBD2. The germline CDR1 and CDR2 sequences are MRHNA and SNTAGT. CDR3 length: 12 amino acids. The V and J ends lost 5 bases and 7 bases, in that order; junction bases with no gene match: 2.

The chain joins TRBV2 to TRBJ2-7; 8 bases agree with TRBD1. Looked up from germline, CDR1 is SNHLY and CDR2 is FYNNEI. J was trimmed by 4 bases and V by 4 bases; bases with no gene match: 3. This CDR3 spans 13 amino acids. Here the CDR3 DNA reads TGTGCCAGCAGTGGGACAGGGTGGTACGAGCAGTACTTC. This encodes CASSGTGWYEQYF.

The chain uses TRBV18 and TRBJ2-7; 14 bases match TRBD2. The germline gives CDR1 KGHSH, CDR2 LQKENI. V shed 4 bases and J 2 bases; nucleotides not matched to a gene: 7. There are 17 residues in the CDR3. CDR3 loop: CASSLGTSGGLTYEQYF. As DNA, the CDR3 is TGTGCCAGCTCACTCGGGACTAGCGGGGGCCTCACCTACGAGCAGTACTTC.

The gene calls are TRBV5-4 and TRBJ2-1; TRBD2 aligns across 12 bases. The CDR3 contains 18 residues. The germline gives CDR1 SGHNT, CDR2 YYREEE (reference sequence). V shed 4 bases, J shed 9 bases, and the junction held 17 bases outside the gene matches. CDR3 amino acids: CASSPSVLAGGIHTEQFF. The CDR3 DNA is TGTGCCAGCAGCCCGTCCGTTCTAGCGGGGGGGATACACACTGAGCAGTTCTTC.

This clone was recorded once. V is TRBV9 and J is TRBJ1-5, with 7 bases aligning to TRBD1. The V gene's germline CDR1 is SGDLS and CDR2 YYNGEE. The CDR3 is made up of 14 amino acids. Trimming cost V 5 bases and J 6 bases; bases outside gene matches: 8. The CDR3 coding sequence is TGTGCCAGCAGAGATTACAGGGGCGGTCAGCCCCAGCATTTT. This encodes CASRDYRGGQPQHF. The full variable domain, its missing parts supplied by reference TRBV9 and TRBJ1-5, is DSGVTQTPKHLITATGQRVTLRCSPRSGDLSVYWYQQSLDQGLQFLIQYYNGEERAKGNILERFSAQQFPDLHSELNLSSLELGDSALYFCASRDYRGGQPQHFGDGTRLSIL.

V gene TRBV27 combines with J gene TRBJ2-2; 7 positions agree with TRBD1. Germline assignment: CDR1 MNHEY and CDR2 SMNVEV (reference sequence). The ends lost 6 bases at V and 2 bases at J; junction bases unmatched: 9. CDR3 length: 16 residues. The CDR3 coding sequence is TGTGCCAGCAGGGGAGCGACAGGGCCCAACACCGGGGAGCTGTTTTTT. Translating gives CASRGATGPNTGELFF.

The gene calls are TRBV2 and TRBJ1-2; unclear D gene. The CDR3 has 13 amino acids. V was pared by 3 bases and J by 8 bases, with 13 bases between. Germline V gene data show CDR1 as SNHLY and CDR2 as FYNNEI. CDR3 coding DNA: TGTGCCAGCAGTGAGGGAGTGGCTGTAGGCTACACCTTC. This encodes CASSEGVAVGYTF. The full variable domain, its missing parts supplied by reference TRBV2 and TRBJ1-2, is EPEVTQTPSHQVTQMGQEVILRCVPISNHLYFYWYRQILGQKVEFLVSFYNNEISEKSEIFDDQFSVERPDGSNFTLKIRSTKLEDSAMYFCASSEGVAVGYTFGSGTRLTVV.

This chain uses TRBV10-3 with TRBJ1-1; no clear D gene. There are 11 residues in the CDR3. Germline V CDR1 and CDR2: ENHRY, SYGVKD. The V gene lost 4 bases and the J gene lost 4 bases, with 4 bases spanning the gap. CDR3 in DNA: TGTGCCATCAGTGCAGGCACTGAAGCTTTCTTT. Amino acids: CAISAGTEAFF.

The chain carries TRBV10-2 and TRBJ1-4; TRBD1 aligns across 8 bases. The CDR3 has 15 amino acids. Unmatched junction bases numbered 3, after V lost 4 bases and J lost 2 bases. The V gene's germline CDR1 is WSHSY and CDR2 SAAADI. CDR3 DNA: TGCGCCAGCAGTGTGACAGGGGCGACTAATGAAAAACTGTTTTTT. It specifies CASSVTGATNEKLFF.

This chain links TRBV5-8 with TRBJ1-1; TRBD1 matches at 8 bases. J gave up 6 bases and V 4 bases, and 11 bases lay outside the gene matches. The germline V gene encodes CDR1 SGHTS and CDR2 YDEGEE. This CDR3 is built from 15 residues. CDR3 in amino acids: CASSRFGQGDAEAFF. The CDR3 nucleotides are TGTGCCAGCAGCCGTTTCGGACAGGGTGACGCTGAAGCTTTCTTT. Variable domain in full (rest from reference TRBV5-8 and TRBJ1-1): EAGVTQSPTHLIKTRGQQATLRCSPISGHTSVYWYQQALGLGLQFLLWYDEGEERNRGNFPPRFSGRQFPNYSSELNVNALELEDSALYLCASSRFGQGDAEAFFGQGTRLTVV.

V and J are TRBV13 and TRBJ2-7, with D unclear. This CDR3 is 13 amino acids long. Trimming pared 3 bases from V and 0 bases from J, leaving 6 bases between. Germline CDR1 and CDR2: PRHDT and FYEKMQ (reference sequence). This chain's CDR3 is CASSLALSYEQYF. CDR3 DNA sequence: TGTGCCAGCAGCTTGGCCCTCTCCTACGAGCAGTACTTC.

V is TRBV5-6 and J is TRBJ2-6; D is perhaps TRBD2 (6 bases). There are 18 residues in the CDR3. The V and J ends lost 0 bases and 0 bases respectively, with 13 bases between them. The V gene's germline CDR1 is SGHDT and CDR2 YYEEEE. CDR3 in amino acids: CASSLAREPSSGANVLTF. The CDR3 DNA reads as TGTGCCAGCAGCTTGGCGCGGGAACCCAGCTCTGGGGCCAACGTCCTGACTTTC.